Listed here are 21 T cell receptor beta chains from one sample, sequenced in a study of Ad26.COV2.S vaccination and SARS-CoV-2 variants. Only in-frame clones appear in the TCRdb table, and some are missing; sequencing was by immunoSEQ multiplex PCR. The sample lists about 390,000 clones; 88% were seen once. Treatment described: around 19 received Ad26.COV2.S at low or high dose, single or two shots; 5 received placebo; per-sample allocation not given. Day 63 following the first vaccine or placebo injection was when the samples were taken. This sample comprised peripheral blood, obtained in a trial of Ad26.COV2.S vaccine versus placebo. The origin of the receptors is a person aged 18-65 years who received the Ad26.COV2.S COVID-19 vaccine or a placebo.

The chain recombines TRBV3-1 (or the pseudogene TRBV3-2) with TRBJ2-1; D not certain. The V end lost 4 bases, the J end lost 4 bases, and 8 bases lay between the germline ends. The CDR3 runs to 13 residues. Germline V lookup: CDR1 LGHDT, CDR2 YNNKEL (reference sequence). The CDR3 bases are TGTGCCAGCAGCCTCGCTACGTACAATGAGCAGTTCTTC. Amino acids: CASSLATYNEQFF.

The chain recombines TRBV10-2 with TRBJ2-5; D is uncertain. CDR3 length: 15 amino acids. The ends were cut back, 6 bases at V and 2 bases at J, with 16 bases in the middle. From germline, CDR1 is WSHSY and CDR2 SAAADI. CDR3 bases: TGCGCCAGCAGAGGGCTTACCGAAATTCAAGAGACCCAGTACTTC. Translated: CASRGLTEIQETQYF.

This clone was recorded only once. The chain recombines TRBV11-2 with TRBJ2-1, with D possibly being TRBD1 (5 bases). V was clipped by 5 bases and J by 7 bases, with 9 bases between them. Germline loops: CDR1 SGHAT, CDR2 FQNNGV. This CDR3 comprises 12 residues. The CDR3 loop reads CASSGAHNEQFF. Written as DNA, the CDR3 is TGTGCCAGCAGCGGGGCGCATAATGAGCAGTTCTTC.

This clone occurred once. The chain links TRBV4-1 to TRBJ2-3, with D uncertain. V was cut by 3 bases and J by 4 bases, with 11 bases left in between. Germline V gives CDR1 MGHRA, CDR2 YSYEKL. The CDR3 is 14 residues long. In DNA form, the CDR3 reads TGCGCCAGCAGCCAGGATGCCCTAGCAGATACGCAGTATTTT. Translation: CASSQDALADTQYF.

V is TRBV7-6 and J is TRBJ2-1; D may be TRBD1 (5 bases). Trimming shortened V by 0 bases and J by 8 bases, and 17 bases separated the two germline ends. Germline CDR1 SGHVS, CDR2 FNYEAQ. This CDR3 spans 16 amino acids. CDR3 coding DNA: TGTGCCAGCAGCTTAGCCCCCAGGGTTGGGTTCGATGAGCAGTTCTTC. It specifies CASSLAPRVGFDEQFF.

V usage is TRBV4-1 and J usage is TRBJ1-5; D gene ambiguous. This CDR3 region has 15 residues. Germline V gene sequence: CDR1 MGHRA, CDR2 YSYEKL. V was trimmed by 4 bases and J by 7 bases, leaving 17 bases between them. CDR3 DNA: TGCGCCAGCAGCCGGGTCGGGGATTCTCGCCAGCCCCAGCATTTT. Protein: CASSRVGDSRQPQHF.

The chain is built from TRBV19 and TRBJ1-3; D is undetermined. Looked up from germline, CDR1 is LNHDA and CDR2 is SQIVND (reference sequence). This CDR3 is 14 amino acids long. Trimming left V 3 bases short and J 2 bases short, with 8 bases between. The CDR3 DNA follows: TGTGCCAGTAGTATTGGCACGGCTGGAAACACCATATATTTT. Protein: CASSIGTAGNTIYF.

This clone was recorded a few times. The genes are TRBV12-3 or TRBV12-4 and TRBJ1-1; D might be TRBD1 (6 bases). This CDR3 spans 13 amino acids. Deletions cut 6 bases from V and 7 bases from J, with 15 bases between. The DNA for the CDR3 is TGTGCCAGCAGGACTATCGGACAGATTGAAGCTTTCTTT. Protein sequence: CASRTIGQIEAFF.

This clone was found once. This rearrangement joins TRBV4-1 to TRBJ2-7; D gene unclear. Trimming took 0 bases from V and 6 from J, leaving 9 bases between them. The length of the CDR3 is 13 residues. Germline V gives CDR1 MGHRA, CDR2 YSYEKL. CDR3 loop: CASSQELHGEQYF. CDR3 coding DNA: TGCGCCAGCAGCCAAGAGTTACATGGCGAGCAGTACTTC.

The chain carries TRBV18 and TRBJ1-3; D is unresolved. Trimming pared 6 bases from V and 0 bases from J, leaving 12 bases between. The germline CDR1 and CDR2 sequences are KGHSH and LQKENI. The CDR3 consists of 15 residues. The CDR3 loop is CASSPTDLSGNTIYF. In DNA, the CDR3 is TGTGCCAGCTCCCCGACCGACCTCTCTGGAAACACCATATATTTT.

This sequence joins TRBV5-8 and TRBJ1-5; tentatively, D is TRBD1 (6 bases). Trimming removed 2 bases from V and 7 bases from J, with 16 bases in between. Germline CDR1 reads SGHTS; CDR2 reads YDEGEE. The CDR3 covers 15 residues. CDR3 bases: TGTGCCAGCAGCTTATTTCGAGGGGGAGGACAGCCCCAGCATTTT. Amino acids: CASSLFRGGGQPQHF.

The genes are TRBV5-1 and TRBJ1-1; D not resolved. The CDR3 length is 15 residues. Germline V gene data show CDR1 as SGHRS and CDR2 as YFSETQ. The V end was cut by 3 bases, the J end by 8 bases, with 20 bases between. CDR3 in DNA: TGCGCCAGCAGCTCGCACCGGACGGAACAACGGGAAGCTTTCTTT. Encoded protein: CASSSHRTEQREAFF.

The chain links TRBV7-8 to TRBJ2-7; unclear D gene. V was pared by 1 base and J by 2 bases, with 9 bases between. The CDR3 contains 14 residues. Germline CDR1 is SGHVS and CDR2 is FQNEAQ. CDR3 bases: TGTGCCAGCAGCTTAGGGTTTCCCGCCTACGAGCAGTACTTC. Translation: CASSLGFPAYEQYF.

This chain connects TRBV6-2 or TRBV6-3 to TRBJ2-7; 7 bases fit TRBD1. This CDR3 contains 15 residues. V was pared by 6 bases and J by 4 bases, with 12 bases of the junction left unmatched. Per the germline V gene, CDR1 is MNHEY and CDR2 is SVGEGT. The CDR3 loop reads CASSSAGTEAYEQYF. For the CDR3, the DNA is TGTGCCAGCAGCTCCGCCGGGACAGAGGCTTACGAGCAGTACTTC.

This chain uses TRBV7-2 with TRBJ1-2; tentatively, D is TRBD1 (5 bases). The V end was cut by 5 bases, the J end by 3 bases, with 13 bases between. The CDR3 has 14 amino acids. Per the germline V gene, CDR1 is SGHTA and CDR2 is FQGNSA. CDR3 nucleotide sequence: TGTGCCAGCAGCCCGACGGGGGAGGACTATGGCTACACCTTC. This sequence encodes CASSPTGEDYGYTF.

The chain uses TRBV4-1 and TRBJ2-3; 10 bases are a match to TRBD1. V was pared by 1 base and J by 3 bases, with 10 bases of the junction left unmatched. From germline, CDR1 is MGHRA and CDR2 YSYEKL. The CDR3 consists of 18 residues. The CDR3 reads CASSQAPTGGYGTDTQYF. CDR3 nucleotide sequence: TGCGCCAGCAGCCAAGCCCCGACAGGGGGCTACGGGACAGATACGCAGTATTTT.

This clone came up once. Other nucleotide sequences from this sample produce the same CDR3. The chain combines TRBV19 with TRBJ1-5, with a weak D call TRBD1 (5 bases). V lost 3 bases and J lost 2, with 11 bases in between. This CDR3 comprises 15 residues. The germline V gene encodes CDR1 LNHDA and CDR2 SQIVND (reference sequence). The CDR3 region has the DNA TGTGCCAGTAGTATTGGGGGTAGGGGCAATCAGCCCCAGCATTTT. Its protein is CASSIGGRGNQPQHF.

The rearrangement joins TRBV5-6 to TRBJ1-6; D gene unclear. The CDR3 has 15 amino acids. V lost 7 bases and J 0 bases, leaving 11 bases between the germline ends. Germline lookup yields CDR1 SGHDT and CDR2 YYEEEE. CDR3 nucleotides: TGTGCCAGCTCGGACGGGAGCTCCTATAATTCACCCCTCCACTTT. This sequence encodes CASSDGSSYNSPLHF.

This clone has a single count. V usage is TRBV5-4 and J usage is TRBJ1-2; no firm D call. Trimming left V 5 bases short and J 0 bases short, with 8 bases between. CDR3 size: 13 residues. Germline V gene sequence: CDR1 SGHNT, CDR2 YYREEE (reference sequence). This CDR3 reads CASSVPTNYGYTF. The CDR3 DNA reads as TGTGCCAGCAGTGTGCCTACTAACTATGGCTACACCTTC.

This chain links TRBV7-8 with TRBJ2-7; TRBD1 matches at 9 bases. The CDR3 covers 17 residues. V was clipped by 5 bases and J by 4 bases; unmatched bases: 15. Germline lookup yields CDR1 SGHVS and CDR2 FQNEAQ. CDR3 residues: CASSQPYVGTGKYEQYF. DNA of the CDR3: TGTGCCAGCAGCCAGCCGTACGTGGGGACAGGGAAGTACGAGCAGTACTTC.

The chain recombines TRBV10-2 with TRBJ2-7; perhaps D is TRBD1 or TRBD2 (5 bases each). The germline V gene encodes CDR1 WSHSY and CDR2 SAAADI. CDR3 size: 15 residues. The V gene lost 2 bases and the J gene lost 2 bases, with 13 bases spanning the gap. In nucleotides, the CDR3 is TGCGCCAGCAGTGAGGGAGCGAGGGGACCCTACGAGCAGTACTTC. It translates to CASSEGARGPYEQYF.